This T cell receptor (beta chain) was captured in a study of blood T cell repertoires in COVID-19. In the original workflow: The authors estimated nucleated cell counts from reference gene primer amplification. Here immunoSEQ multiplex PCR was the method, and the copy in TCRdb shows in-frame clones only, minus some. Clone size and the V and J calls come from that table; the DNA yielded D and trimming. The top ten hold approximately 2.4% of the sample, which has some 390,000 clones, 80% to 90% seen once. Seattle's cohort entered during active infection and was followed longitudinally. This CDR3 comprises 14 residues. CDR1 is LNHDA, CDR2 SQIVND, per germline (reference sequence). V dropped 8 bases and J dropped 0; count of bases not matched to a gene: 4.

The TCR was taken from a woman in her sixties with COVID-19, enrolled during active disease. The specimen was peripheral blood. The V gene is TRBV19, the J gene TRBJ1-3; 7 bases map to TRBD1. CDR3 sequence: CASSPGGSGNTIYF. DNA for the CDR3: TGTGCCAGTTCCCCAGGGGGCTCTGGAAACACCATATATTTT.